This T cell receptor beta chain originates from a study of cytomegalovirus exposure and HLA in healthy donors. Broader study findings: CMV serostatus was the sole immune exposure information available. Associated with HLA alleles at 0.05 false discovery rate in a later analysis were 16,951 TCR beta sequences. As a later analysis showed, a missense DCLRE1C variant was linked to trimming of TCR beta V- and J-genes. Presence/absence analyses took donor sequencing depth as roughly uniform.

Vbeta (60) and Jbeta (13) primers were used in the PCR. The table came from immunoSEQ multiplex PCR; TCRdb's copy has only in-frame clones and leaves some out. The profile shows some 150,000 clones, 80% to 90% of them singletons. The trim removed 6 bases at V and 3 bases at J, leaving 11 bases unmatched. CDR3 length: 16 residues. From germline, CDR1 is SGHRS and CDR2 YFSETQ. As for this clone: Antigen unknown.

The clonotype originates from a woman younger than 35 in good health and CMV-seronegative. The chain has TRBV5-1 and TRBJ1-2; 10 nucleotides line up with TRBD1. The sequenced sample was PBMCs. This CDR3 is CASKGKGTGVDYGYTF. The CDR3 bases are TGCGCCAGCAAAGGGAAGGGGACAGGGGTGGACTATGGCTACACCTTC.